Only one count was recorded for the clone carrying this T cell receptor beta chain. As yet, its antigen is unknown. Sequencing was performed with immunoSEQ multiplex PCR; in TCRdb, only in-frame clones are kept and a portion is missing. The repertoire holds hundreds of thousands of clones, with around 93% as singletons. The data were taken from a study of T cell responses to AZD1222 COVID-19 vaccine. Study observations and caveats: Within unmutated variant regions lay the reported targets of nearly half of spike-specific TCRs.

Germline V gives CDR1 SGHKS, CDR2 YYEKEE (reference sequence). This CDR3 comprises 13 residues. Trimming stripped 0 bases from V and 4 bases from J, with 5 bases between. The chain has TRBV5-5 and TRBJ2-1; D is unresolved. This receptor was identified in an adult in good health. Sequenced material: peripheral blood, taken on day 0 of MenACWY control vaccination. The DNA for the CDR3 is TGTGCCAGCAGCTTGGGCGGTTACAATGAGCAGTTCTTC. Encoded protein: CASSLGGYNEQFF.